The present T cell receptor beta chain was sequenced within a study of radiotherapy plus CTLA-4 blockade in lung cancer (dated by TCRdb to the late 2010s). Turning to the overall study: Objective responses were observed in around 20% of enrolled patients, and disease control was achieved in around 28%.

Libraries were built with the immunoSEQ multiplex PCR assay. This immuneACCESS table, as held by TCRdb, lists in-frame sequences with V and J called but not all clones. Of the missing ones, under half trace to an unresolved V gene in checked studies; the others have no known cause. Counted in this sample were roughly 45,000 clones; roughly 63% of them appeared once. The ten largest clones add up to around a sixth of the sample. Turning to this clone: Its recognized antigen is unknown. No clone much larger than this one lies a single base away; base qualities are absent.

The study evaluated CTLA-4 blockade (ipilimumab) given together with focal radiation therapy in patients who had chemo-refractory metastatic non-small-cell lung cancer. Study-wide findings and limitations: TCR clones derived from tumors expanded in peripheral blood after treatment with radiotherapy and ipilimumab. Increased serum interferon-beta after radiation, together with early dynamic changes in blood T cell clones, were reported to be the strongest predictors of response.

The starting material was peripheral blood, obtained from a patient treated with radiotherapy plus ipilimumab. This clonotype originated in a human donor with non-small cell lung cancer who had a partial response to radiotherapy plus ipilimumab.

CDR3 protein: CSVETSGAGELFF. Read as DNA, the sequence is TGCAGCGTTGAAACTTCAGGGGCCGGGGAGCTGTTTTTT. This chain is built from TRBV29-1 and TRBJ2-2; matching of 6 bases hints at TRBD1 as the D gene. The CDR3 starts with the cysteine, ends with the phenylalanine, and has 13 residues. This entry keeps only the CDR3 DNA: 39 bases, framed from base 1. A distance of 10 bases separates the germline ends of V and J, which lose 2 bases and 6 bases respectively. Per the germline V gene, SQVTM is the CDR1 and ANQGSEA is the CDR2.